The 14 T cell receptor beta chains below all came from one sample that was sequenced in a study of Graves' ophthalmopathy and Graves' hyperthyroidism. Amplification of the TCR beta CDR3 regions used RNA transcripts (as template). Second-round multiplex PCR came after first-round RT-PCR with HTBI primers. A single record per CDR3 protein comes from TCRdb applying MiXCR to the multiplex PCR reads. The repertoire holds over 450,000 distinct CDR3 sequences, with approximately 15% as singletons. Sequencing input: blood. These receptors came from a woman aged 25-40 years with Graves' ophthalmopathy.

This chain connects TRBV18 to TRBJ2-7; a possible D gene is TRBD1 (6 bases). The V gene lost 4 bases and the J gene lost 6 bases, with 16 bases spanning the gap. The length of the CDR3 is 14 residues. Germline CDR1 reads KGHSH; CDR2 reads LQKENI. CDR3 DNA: TGTGCCAGCTCACGGGACATGGACTTGCTCGAGCAGTACTTC. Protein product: CASSRDMDLLEQYF. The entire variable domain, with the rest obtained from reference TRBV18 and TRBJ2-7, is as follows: NAGVMQNPRHLVRRRGQEARLRCSPMKGHSHVYWYRQLPEEGLKFMVYLQKENIIDESGMPKERFSAEFPKEGPSILRIQQVVRGDSAAYFCASSRDMDLLEQYFGPGTRLTVT.

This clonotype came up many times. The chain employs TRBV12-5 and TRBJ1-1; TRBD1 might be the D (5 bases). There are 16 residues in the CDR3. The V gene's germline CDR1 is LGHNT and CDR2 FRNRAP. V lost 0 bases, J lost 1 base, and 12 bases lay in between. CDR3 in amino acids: CASGLVLGTANTEAFF. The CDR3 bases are TGTGCTAGTGGTTTGGTATTGGGGACGGCGAACACTGAAGCTTTCTTT.

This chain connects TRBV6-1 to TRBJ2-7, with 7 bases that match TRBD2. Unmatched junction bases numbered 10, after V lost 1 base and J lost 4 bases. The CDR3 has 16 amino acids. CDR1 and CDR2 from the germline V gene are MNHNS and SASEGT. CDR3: CASSEEIGAGAYEQYF. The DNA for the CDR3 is TGTGCCAGCAGTGAAGAAATTGGCGCGGGAGCGTACGAGCAGTACTTC.

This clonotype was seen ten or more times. DNA of the CDR3: TGCGCCAGCAGCCAAGACAGGGATTCGGTGATTCATTTT. Translated: CASSQDRDSVIHF. V is TRBV4-1 and J is TRBJ1-5, with D tentatively TRBD1 (5 bases). Germline assignment: CDR1 MGHRA and CDR2 YSYEKL. The CDR3 extends over 13 amino acids. The V end was cut by 0 bases, the J end by 16 bases, with 16 bases between.

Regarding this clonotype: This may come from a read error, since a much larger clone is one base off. The CDR3 loop is CASRTLPNGETQHF. CDR3 nucleotides: TGCGCCAGCAGGACACTCCCGAACGGAGAGACCCAGCACTTC. V gene TRBV5-1 combines with J gene TRBJ2-5, with D unclear. Germline V gene sequence: CDR1 SGHRS, CDR2 YFSETQ. This CDR3 comprises 14 residues.

As DNA, the CDR3 is TGTGCCAGCAGTTACTCGCCCCCCCATGTGAGGGGCGCCGGGGAGCTGTTTTTT. It codes for CASSYSPPHVRGAGELFF. The chain is built from TRBV6-2 or TRBV6-3 and TRBJ2-2; D is tentatively TRBD1 or TRBD2 (5 bases each). V was pared by 0 bases and J by 6 bases, with 20 bases between. This CDR3 is built from 18 residues. The germline CDR1 and CDR2 sequences are MNHEY and SVGEGT.

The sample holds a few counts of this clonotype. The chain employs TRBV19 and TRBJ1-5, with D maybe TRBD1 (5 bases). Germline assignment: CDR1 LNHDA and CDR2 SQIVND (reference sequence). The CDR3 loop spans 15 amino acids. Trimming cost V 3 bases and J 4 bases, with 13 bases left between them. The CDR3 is CASSIGRAANQPQHF. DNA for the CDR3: TGTGCCAGTAGTATCGGCAGGGCGGCAAATCAGCCCCAGCATTTT.

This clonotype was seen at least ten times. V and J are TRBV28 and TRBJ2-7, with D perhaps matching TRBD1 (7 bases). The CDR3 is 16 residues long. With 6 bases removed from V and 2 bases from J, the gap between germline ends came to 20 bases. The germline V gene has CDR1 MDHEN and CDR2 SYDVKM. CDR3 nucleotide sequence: TGTGCCAGCAGCCTCCCGCGGGCGGGACAGACCTACGAGCAGTACTTC. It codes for CASSLPRAGQTYEQYF.

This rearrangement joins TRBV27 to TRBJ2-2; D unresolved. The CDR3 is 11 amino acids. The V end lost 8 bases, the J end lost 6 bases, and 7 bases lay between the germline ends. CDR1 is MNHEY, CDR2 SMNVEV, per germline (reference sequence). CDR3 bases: TGTGCCAGCGAATGGTCCGGGGAGCTGTTTTTT. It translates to CASEWSGELFF.

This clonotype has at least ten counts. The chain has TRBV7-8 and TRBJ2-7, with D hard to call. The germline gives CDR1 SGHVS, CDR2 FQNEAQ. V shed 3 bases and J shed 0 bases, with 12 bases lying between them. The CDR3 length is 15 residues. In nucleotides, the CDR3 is TGTGCCAGCAGCTTTGGTAGGGCGAGCTCCTACGAGCAGTACTTC. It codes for CASSFGRASSYEQYF.

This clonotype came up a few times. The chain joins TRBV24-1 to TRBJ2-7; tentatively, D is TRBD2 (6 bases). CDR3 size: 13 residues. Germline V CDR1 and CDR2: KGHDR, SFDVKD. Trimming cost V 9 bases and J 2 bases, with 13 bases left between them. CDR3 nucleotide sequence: TGTGCCACCCCCCGCGGGGACGCCTACGAGCAGTACTTC. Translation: CATPRGDAYEQYF.

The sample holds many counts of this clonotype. The CDR3 sequence: CAIGNTNGYTF. The CDR3 nucleotides are TGTGCCATCGGGAATACGAACGGCTACACCTTC. The rearrangement links TRBV10-3 to TRBJ1-2, with no clear D. This CDR3 contains 11 residues. Germline CDR1 reads ENHRY; CDR2 reads SYGVKD. Trimming cost V 8 bases and J 8 bases, with 12 bases left between them.

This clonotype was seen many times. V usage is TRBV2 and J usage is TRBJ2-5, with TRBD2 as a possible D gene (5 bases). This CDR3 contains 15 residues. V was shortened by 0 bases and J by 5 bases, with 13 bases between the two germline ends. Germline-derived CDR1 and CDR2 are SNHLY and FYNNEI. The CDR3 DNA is TGTGCCAGCAGTGAAGCCTTGGAGGTTGGGGAGACCCAGTACTTC. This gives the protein CASSEALEVGETQYF.

The chain's CDR3 is CASSQNRDSVQPQHF. CDR3 in DNA: TGTGCCAGCAGCCAAAACCGGGACAGTGTACAGCCCCAGCATTTT. This chain connects TRBV3-1 to TRBJ1-5, with 7 nucleotides matching TRBD1. V was pared by 2 bases and J by 7 bases, with 8 bases of the junction left unmatched. The germline V gene has CDR1 LGHDT and CDR2 YNNKEL (reference sequence). This CDR3 has 15 residues.